A single sample gave rise to the 25 T cell receptor beta chains below, sequenced in a study of blood T cell repertoires in COVID-19. TCRdb keeps only in-frame clones here, not all; method: immunoSEQ multiplex PCR. The data contain approximately 270,000 clones, about 86% of them singletons. Material for sequencing was peripheral blood. The receptors here all came from a person aged 65-85 years with COVID-19, enrolled during active disease.

The gene calls are TRBV6-2 or TRBV6-3 and TRBJ2-1, with TRBD2 matching over 10 bases. CDR1 and CDR2 from the germline V gene are MNHEY and SVGEGT. Unmatched junction bases numbered 1, after V lost 5 bases and J lost 6 bases. This CDR3 comprises 13 residues. The CDR3 region is CASSQRGGNEQFF. The CDR3 DNA reads TGTGCCAGCAGTCAGCGGGGGGGCAATGAGCAGTTCTTC.

CDR3: CASSIARGLGQPQHF. In DNA, the CDR3 is TGTGCCAGTAGTATAGCCCGAGGTCTGGGTCAGCCCCAGCATTTT. The chain uses TRBV19 and TRBJ1-5; D gene uncertain. Germline CDR1 reads LNHDA; CDR2 reads SQIVND (reference sequence). V lost 1 base and J 6 bases, leaving 13 bases between the germline ends. This CDR3 is built from 15 residues.

V usage is TRBV5-1 and J usage is TRBJ1-5; D is perhaps TRBD1 (5 bases). Germline CDR1 reads SGHRS; CDR2 reads YFSETQ. V gave up 0 bases and J gave up 7 bases, with 11 bases separating them. This CDR3 comprises 14 residues. The DNA for the CDR3 is TGCGCCAGCAGCTTGGGGGGGGGTGACCAGCCCCAGCATTTT. Protein sequence: CASSLGGGDQPQHF.

The gene calls are TRBV6-5 and TRBJ1-1; unclear D gene. Trimming cost V 5 bases and J 5 bases, with 12 bases left between them. The CDR3 length is 13 residues. Germline V CDR1 and CDR2: MNHEY, SVGAGI. For the CDR3, the DNA is TGTGCCAGCAGTCTTAGGCGGGAGACTGAAGCTTTCTTT. It encodes CASSLRRETEAFF.

The chain uses TRBV27 and TRBJ2-7; TRBD1 is a possible D gene (6 bases). Trimming pared 3 bases from V and 10 bases from J, leaving 25 bases between. Germline CDR1 MNHEY, CDR2 SMNVEV (reference sequence). The CDR3 is made up of 16 amino acids. This CDR3 reads CASSLGKPLTRTDQYF. CDR3 nucleotide sequence: TGTGCCAGCAGTTTGGGTAAACCGCTAACTCGGACAGATCAGTACTTC.

The chain has TRBV10-3 and TRBJ1-5; TRBD1 matches 7 bases. The ends lost 5 bases at V and 0 bases at J; junction bases unmatched: 4. Germline CDR1 is ENHRY and CDR2 is SYGVKD. The CDR3 runs 15 residues. CDR3 DNA sequence: TGTGCCATCAGTCCGACAGGGCTTAGCAATCAGCCCCAGCATTTT. Its translation: CAISPTGLSNQPQHF.

This clone was recorded only once. V is TRBV4-2 and J is TRBJ2-1, with D maybe TRBD2 (5 bases). This CDR3 comprises 16 residues. V was pared by 0 bases and J by 7 bases, with 16 bases between. Germline assignment: CDR1 LGHNA and CDR2 YNFKEQ. For the CDR3, the DNA is TGTGCCAGCAGCCAAGATAGTGACTACCGGTGGAATGAGCAGTTCTTC. Encoded protein: CASSQDSDYRWNEQFF.

The chain is built from TRBV30 and TRBJ2-3, with TRBD1 matching 8 bases. The germline CDR1 and CDR2 sequences are GTSNPN and SVGIG (reference sequence). After removal of 3 bases from V and 2 bases from J, the junction contained 7 bases not matched to a gene. This CDR3 region has 15 residues. The CDR3 coding sequence is TGTGCCTGGAGATTTGGGGACAGGTCCACAGATACGCAGTATTTT. It codes for CAWRFGDRSTDTQYF.

J is TRBJ1-3 and V is TRBV2; weak D call: TRBD1 (5 bases). This CDR3 spans 13 amino acids. Germline CDR1 is SNHLY and CDR2 is FYNNEI. V lost 7 bases, J lost 6 bases, and 13 bases lay in between. The CDR3 sequence: CASTWGVENTIYF. The CDR3 bases are TGTGCCAGCACCTGGGGGGTGGAAAACACCATATATTTT.

The sample holds a few counts of this clone. The chain links TRBV6-5 to TRBJ1-5; 7 positions match TRBD1. CDR1 MNHEY and CDR2 SVGAGI come from the germline V gene. Trimming removed 4 bases from V and 0 bases from J; junction bases left unmatched: 6. The CDR3 covers 16 residues. CDR3 in DNA: TGTGCCAGCAGTTGGGACAGCTCCCATAGCAATCAGCCCCAGCATTTT. The encoded protein is CASSWDSSHSNQPQHF.

The chain carries TRBV6-5 and TRBJ2-7; TRBD1 agrees at 8 bases. CDR1 is MNHEY and CDR2 is SVGAGI in the germline V gene. With 5 bases clipped from V and 6 bases from J, the junction kept 6 bases outside the gene matches. The CDR3 is made up of 13 amino acids. CDR3 loop: CASSQGAGLEQYF. CDR3 bases: TGTGCCAGCAGTCAGGGGGCAGGGCTCGAGCAGTACTTC.

The chain carries TRBV7-2 and TRBJ2-7; tentatively, D is TRBD2 (5 bases). Trimming removed 2 bases from V and 0 bases from J, with 8 bases in between. The CDR3 contains 14 residues. Germline lookup yields CDR1 SGHTA and CDR2 FQGNSA. The CDR3 bases are TGTGCCAGCAGCTTATTGAGGGACTCCTACGAGCAGTACTTC. Residues: CASSLLRDSYEQYF. Together with reference TRBV7-2 and TRBJ2-7, the CDR3 gives the full variable domain: GAGVSQSPSNKVTEKGKDVELRCDPISGHTALYWYRQSLGQGLEFLIYFQGNSAPDKSGLPSDRFSAERTGGSVSTLTIQRTQQEDSAVYLCASSLLRDSYEQYFGPGTRLTVT.

A word on this clone: The same CDR3 is also encoded by other DNA sequences in this sample. The J gene is TRBJ1-1, the V gene TRBV7-2; the D is unclear. The CDR3 has 13 residues. V was shortened by 2 bases and J by 5 bases, with 9 bases between the two germline ends. The V gene's germline CDR1 is SGHTA and CDR2 FQGNSA. CDR3 nucleotides: TGTGCCAGCAGCTTAACTGAGGGAACTGAAGCTTTCTTT. Protein sequence: CASSLTEGTEAFF.

This rearrangement joins TRBV13 to TRBJ2-1; TRBD2 is a possible D gene (5 bases). V was clipped by 5 bases and J by 9 bases, with 17 bases between them. The CDR3 is made up of 14 amino acids. Germline loops: CDR1 PRHDT, CDR2 FYEKMQ (reference sequence). CDR3 nucleotides: TGTGCCAGCAGCCCTAAGCCCCTCCGGGGTGAGCAGTTCTTC. It translates to CASSPKPLRGEQFF.

The V call is TRBV23-1, the J call TRBJ2-7; 11 bases fit TRBD1. TRBV23-1 is an open reading frame whose function is uncertain. The CDR3 consists of 16 residues. V lost 2 bases to trimming and J lost 4 bases; unmatched junction nucleotides: 7. The CDR3 spells CASSQTRDRGLYEQYF. The CDR3 DNA reads as TGCGCCAGCAGTCAAACCCGGGACAGGGGGTTGTACGAGCAGTACTTC.

CDR3 DNA: TGTGCCAGCAGATCGGGGACAGGGAACACTGAAGCTTTCTTT. This gives the protein CASRSGTGNTEAFF. The gene calls are TRBV28 and TRBJ1-1; 8 nucleotides match TRBD1. Trimming cost V 6 bases and J 1 base; bases outside gene matches: 4. Germline CDR1 reads MDHEN; CDR2 reads SYDVKM. This CDR3 spans 14 amino acids.

V gene TRBV5-1 combines with J gene TRBJ2-5; 12 bases agree with TRBD2. Germline assignment: CDR1 SGHRS and CDR2 YFSETQ. J lost 5 bases, V lost 6 bases, and 5 bases had no gene match. This CDR3 contains 14 residues. The CDR3, as DNA: TGCGCCAGCACCCCTAGCGGGGGGGCGGAGACCCAGTACTTC. It yields the protein CASTPSGGAETQYF.

In the case of this clone: At one boundary the junction diverges from the germline segment, which might be a read error. The chain recombines TRBV3-1 (or the pseudogene TRBV3-2) with TRBJ2-1, with D possibly TRBD2 on 6 matching bases. Germline CDR1 LGHDT, CDR2 YNNKEL (reference sequence). The CDR3 totals 14 residues. The CDR3 region has the DNA TGTGCCAGCACCCAAGGGACTTCCAACAATGAGCAGTTCTTC. Its protein is CASTQGTSNNEQFF.

V gene TRBV7-9 combines with J gene TRBJ2-5, with D unclear. This CDR3 has 17 residues. Trimming shortened V by 5 bases and J by 0 bases, and 19 bases separated the two germline ends. CDR1 is SEHNR, CDR2 FQNEAQ, per germline (reference sequence). The chain's CDR3 is CASSTTLGSRYQETQYF. The CDR3 DNA reads as TGTGCCAGCAGCACGACCTTGGGCAGCCGGTACCAAGAGACCCAGTACTTC.

The gene calls are TRBV7-6 and TRBJ2-2; 10 positions match TRBD2. Trimming took 0 bases from V and 4 from J; bases not matched to a gene: 11. The CDR3 covers 19 residues. Germline CDR1 SGHVS, CDR2 FNYEAQ. CDR3 DNA: TGTGCCAGCAGCTTAGCGAGGCTAGCGGGGGCGATTAGCACCGGGGAGCTGTTTTTT. Translated, it gives CASSLARLAGAISTGELFF.

The V and J genes are TRBV5-4 and TRBJ2-3, with 14 bases fitting TRBD2. V trimming: 7 bases; J trimming: 4 bases; junction bases outside the gene matches: 5. CDR1 is SGHNT and CDR2 is YYREEE in the germline V gene (reference sequence). This CDR3 has 15 amino acids. This CDR3 reads CASRLAGGLPDTQYF. The CDR3 region has the DNA TGTGCCAGCCGACTAGCGGGGGGGCTCCCAGATACGCAGTATTTT.

The rearrangement uses TRBV7-2 and TRBJ1-3; maybe TRBD1 (5 bases). Looked up from germline, CDR1 is SGHTA and CDR2 is FQGNSA. V lost 3 bases and J 1 base, leaving 22 bases between the germline ends. The CDR3 spans 19 residues. CDR3 coding DNA: TGTGCCAGCAGCTTCTTTTCCCCGACGGGACTCCCGTCTGGAAACACCATATATTTT. Translated: CASSFFSPTGLPSGNTIYF.

This clone was observed a few times. This chain joins TRBV6-2 or TRBV6-3 and TRBJ2-1; TRBD2 agrees at 8 bases. CDR1 and CDR2 (germline): MNHEY, SVGEGT. The CDR3 has 11 amino acids. V gave up 4 bases and J gave up 10 bases; unmatched junction bases: 0. This CDR3 reads CASSSSGEQFF. The CDR3 DNA reads TGTGCCAGCAGTTCTAGCGGGGAGCAGTTCTTC.

The rearrangement uses TRBV10-3 and TRBJ1-5, with 10 bases matching TRBD1. Germline CDR1 ENHRY, CDR2 SYGVKD. The CDR3 covers 18 residues. V gave up 0 bases and J gave up 5 bases; unmatched junction bases: 10. As DNA, the CDR3 is TGTGCCATCAGTGAGTCCCTTCTTGGGGACAGGGGAGATCAGCCCCAGCATTTT. Its protein is CAISESLLGDRGDQPQHF.

About this clone itself: The identical CDR3 is also encoded by other nucleotide sequences in the sample. V gene TRBV5-1 combines with J gene TRBJ1-1, with a tentative D call TRBD1 (6 bases). V lost 0 bases to trimming and J lost 0 bases, with 9 bases between them. The CDR3 spans 15 residues. Looked up from germline, CDR1 is SGHRS and CDR2 is YFSETQ. CDR3 nucleotide sequence: TGCGCCAGCAGCTTGGCTGACAGGTTGAACACTGAAGCTTTCTTT. Translating it yields CASSLADRLNTEAFF. The variable domain in full, with the rest retrieved from reference TRBV5-1 and TRBJ1-1, is KAGVTQTPRYLIKTRGQQVTLSCSPISGHRSVSWYQQTPGQGLQFLFEYFSETQRNKGNFPGRFSGRQFSNSRSEMNVSTLELGDSALYLCASSLADRLNTEAFFGQGTRLTVV.